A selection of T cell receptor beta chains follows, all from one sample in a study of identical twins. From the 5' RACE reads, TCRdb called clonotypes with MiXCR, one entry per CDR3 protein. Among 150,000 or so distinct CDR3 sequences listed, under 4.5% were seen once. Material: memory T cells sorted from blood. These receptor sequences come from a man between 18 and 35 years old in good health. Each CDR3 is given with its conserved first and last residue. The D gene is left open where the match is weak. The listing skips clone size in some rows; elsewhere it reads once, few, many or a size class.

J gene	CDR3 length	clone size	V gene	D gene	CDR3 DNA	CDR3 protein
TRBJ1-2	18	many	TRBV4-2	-	TGTGCCAGCAGCCAAGATGTTTCCGGGACGGTTAAAACCTATGGCTACACCTTC	CASSQDVSGTVKTYGYTF
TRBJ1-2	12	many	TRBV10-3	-	TGTGCCATCAGTGAGACAGGGCCGAGCTACACCTTC	CAISETGPSYTF
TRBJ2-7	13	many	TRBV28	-	TGTGCCAGCAGTTTATCTAGTAGGGGAGAGCAGTACTTC	CASSLSSRGEQYF
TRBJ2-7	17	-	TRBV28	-	TGTGCCAGCAGTTTAATGAGTTCGGGGGACAGCCATTACGAGCAGTACTTC	CASSLMSSGDSHYEQYF
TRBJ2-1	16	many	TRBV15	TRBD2	TGTGCCACCAGCAGAGATAAGCTAGCGGGAGTCAATGAGCAGTTCTTC	CATSRDKLAGVNEQFF
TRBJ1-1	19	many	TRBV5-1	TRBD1	TGCGCCAGCAGCTTGGCCCCACAGGGGGGAGTTTCAAAGAACACTGAAGCTTTCTTT	CASSLAPQGGVSKNTEAFF
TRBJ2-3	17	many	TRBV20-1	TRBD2	TGCAGTGCTAGAGGAAACCCCCAGAGCGGGGGCACAGATACGCAGTATTTT	CSARGNPQSGGTDTQYF
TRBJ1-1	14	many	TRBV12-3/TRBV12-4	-	TGTGCCAGCAGTCTTGGAGGGTATTCAACTGAAGCTTTCTTT	CASSLGGYSTEAFF
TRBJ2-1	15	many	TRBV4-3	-	TGCGCCAGCAGCCCCGTGGCAGGGGTCTACAATGAGCAGTTCTTC	CASSPVAGVYNEQFF
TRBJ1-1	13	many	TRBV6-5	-	TGTGCCAGCAGTTACGGGAGGGGAACTGAAGCTTTCTTT	CASSYGRGTEAFF
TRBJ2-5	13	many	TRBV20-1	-	TGCAGTGCTACCCACGCAAAGGAAGAGACCCAGTACTTC	CSATHAKEETQYF
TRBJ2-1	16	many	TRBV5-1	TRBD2	TGCGCCAGCAGCCATGGACTAGCGGGAGGGGGCAATGAGCAGTTCTTC	CASSHGLAGGGNEQFF
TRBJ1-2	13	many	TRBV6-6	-	TGTGCCAGCAGTAACTGGTCAGGGAACGGCTACACCTTC	CASSNWSGNGYTF
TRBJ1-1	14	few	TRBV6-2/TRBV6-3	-	TGTGCCAGCAGGCAGGTACAGAGAAACACTGAAGCTTTCTTT	CASRQVQRNTEAFF
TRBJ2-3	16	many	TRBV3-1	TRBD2	TGTGCCAGCAGCCAAGGTTTGCGGGAGGTGGCAGATACGCAGTATTTT	CASSQGLREVADTQYF
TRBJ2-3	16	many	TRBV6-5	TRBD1	TGTGCCAGCAGTTGGGACAGAACAGAAAGCACAGATACGCAGTATTTT	CASSWDRTESTDTQYF
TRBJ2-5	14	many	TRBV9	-	TGTGCCAGCAGCGCGAGGACTACCCAAGAGACCCAGTACTTC	CASSARTTQETQYF
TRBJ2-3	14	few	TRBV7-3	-	TGTGCCAGCAGCTTAAGTCCCGGCACAGATACGCAGTATTTT	CASSLSPGTDTQYF
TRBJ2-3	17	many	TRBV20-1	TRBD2	TGCAGTTCCCGTGTGGTGGCTAGCGGGAGGGGGACAGATACGCAGTATTTT	CSSRVVASGRGTDTQYF
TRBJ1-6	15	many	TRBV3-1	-	TGTGCCAGCAGCCAAGTAGTCGGGCTGAGGACACCCCTCCACTTT	CASSQVVGLRTPLHF
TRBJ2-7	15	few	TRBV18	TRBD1	TGTGCCAGCTCCCCCGGGACAGGGGTCGCTTACGAGCAGTACTTC	CASSPGTGVAYEQYF
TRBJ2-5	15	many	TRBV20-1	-	TGCAGTGCTAGGCCATGGGGGTTCGGCCAAGAGACCCAGTACTTC	CSARPWGFGQETQYF
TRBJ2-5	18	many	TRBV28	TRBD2	TGTGCCAGCAGCCAAGGGACTAGCGGGAGGGGAGGGCAAGAGACCCAGTACTTC	CASSQGTSGRGGQETQYF
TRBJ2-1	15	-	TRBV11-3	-	TGTGCCAGCAGCTTCGGTCCCGGGGTCTACAATGAGCAGTTCTTC	CASSFGPGVYNEQFF
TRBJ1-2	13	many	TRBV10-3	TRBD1	TGTGCCATCAGCGCGACAGGGAACTATGGCTACACCTTC	CAISATGNYGYTF
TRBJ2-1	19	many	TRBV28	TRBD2	TGTGCCAGCACCACATTACTGAGACTAGCCGAAAGCTCCTACAATGAGCAGTTCTTC	CASTTLLRLAESSYNEQFF